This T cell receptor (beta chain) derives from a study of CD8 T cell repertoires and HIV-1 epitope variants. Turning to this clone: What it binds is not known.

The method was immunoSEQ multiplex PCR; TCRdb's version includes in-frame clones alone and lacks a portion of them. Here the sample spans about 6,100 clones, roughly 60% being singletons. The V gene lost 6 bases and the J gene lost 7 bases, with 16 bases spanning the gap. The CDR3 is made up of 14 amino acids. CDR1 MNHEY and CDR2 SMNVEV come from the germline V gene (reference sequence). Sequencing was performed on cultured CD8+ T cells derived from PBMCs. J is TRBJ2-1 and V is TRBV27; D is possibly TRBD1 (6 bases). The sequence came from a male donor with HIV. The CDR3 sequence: CASRLGRGGNEQFF. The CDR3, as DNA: TGTGCCAGCAGACTAGGCAGGGGTGGGAATGAGCAGTTCTTC.